This T cell receptor (beta chain) was sequenced in a study of cytomegalovirus exposure and HLA in healthy donors. The primer mix had 60 Vbeta and 13 Jbeta primers. The protocol was immunoSEQ multiplex PCR, while the TCRdb copy is restricted to in-frame clones and leaves out a portion. The repertoire holds about 52,000 clones, with about 57% as singletons. Note on this clone: Antigen specificity is unknown.

CDR3 length: 16 amino acids. V lost 0 bases and J 2 bases, leaving 12 bases between the germline ends. CDR1 and CDR2 (germline): SGDLS, YYNGEE. Study findings and constraints: Some V segments, TRBV6-2 and TRBV6-3 among them, were indistinguishable and were therefore excluded. Fewer N-insertions than the roughly 630-donor mean were reportedly shown by an Asian-associated ancestry cluster in a later analysis. Rates of TCR association differed by HLA locus in a later analysis, with DRB1 highest and HLA-C lowest.

The chain is built from TRBV9 and TRBJ1-5, with D possibly matching TRBD1 (5 bases). Sequencing was done on a sample of PBMCs. The sequence was obtained from a human donor in good health. DNA for the CDR3: TGTGCCAGCAGCGTAGCAGGGAATGGGGGCAATCAGCCCCAGCATTTT. Its translation: CASSVAGNGGNQPQHF.